This T cell receptor (beta chain) was obtained from a study of T-cell memory formation after mild COVID-19. The wider study: Most TCR clusters belonged to a single donor.

V shed 5 bases and J shed 3 bases, with 11 bases lying between them. The germline V gene has CDR1 KGHSH and CDR2 LQKENI. The CDR3 consists of 13 residues. Study-wide results and caveats: Those CD4+ clones that contracted were mainly in CM and EM (CD8+ ones in EMRA).

Each CDR3 protein is one row after TCRdb ran MiXCR on the 5' RACE reads. The sample gives about 150,000 distinct CDR3 sequences, about 14% of which show up once; 13% to 15% is in the top ten. This clonotype has a count of ten or more. Antigen: not known. Sequencing input: PBMCs or a T cell subset sorted from them (not recorded which). The chain combines TRBV18 with TRBJ2-7; no clear D. This receptor was identified in an adult woman who had mild COVID-19 (a few samples of this study predate the infection). Cell type and time point are not known. CDR3 sequence reads: CASSGLGNYEQYF. In DNA form, the CDR3 reads TGTGCCAGCTCAGGGCTAGGCAACTACGAGCAGTACTTC.